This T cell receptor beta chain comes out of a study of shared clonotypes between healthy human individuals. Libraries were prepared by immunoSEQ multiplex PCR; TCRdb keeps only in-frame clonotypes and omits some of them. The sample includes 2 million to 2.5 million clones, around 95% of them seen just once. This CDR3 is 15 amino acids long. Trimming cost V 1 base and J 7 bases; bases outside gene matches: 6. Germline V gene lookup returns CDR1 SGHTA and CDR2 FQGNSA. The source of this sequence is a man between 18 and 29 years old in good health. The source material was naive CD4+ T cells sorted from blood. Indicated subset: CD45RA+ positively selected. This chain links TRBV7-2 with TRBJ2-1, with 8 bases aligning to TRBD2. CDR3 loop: CASSLEAGGRNEQFF. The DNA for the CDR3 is TGTGCCAGCAGCTTAGAGGCGGGAGGAAGGAATGAGCAGTTCTTC. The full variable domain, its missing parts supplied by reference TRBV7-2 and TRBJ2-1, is GAGVSQSPSNKVTEKGKDVELRCDPISGHTALYWYRQSLGQGLEFLIYFQGNSAPDKSGLPSDRFSAERTGGSVSTLTIQRTQQEDSAVYLCASSLEAGGRNEQFFGPGTRLTVL.